Listed below are T cell receptor beta chains from one sample, sequenced in a study of graft-versus-host responses after intestinal transplantation. Which antigens these TCRs recognize remains unknown. Produced via immunoSEQ multiplex PCR; TCRdb's table is partial and in-frame only. Among some 82,000 clones listed, roughly 84% were seen once. The source material was unstimulated CD8+ T cells sorted from spleen or lymph node cells, sampled before transplant. The receptor set was obtained from a human donor who was the organ donor for an intestinal transplant. Each CDR3 is given without its conserved first and last residue. Each record gives: D gene, V gene, CDR3 protein. A D gene is named only where the DNA matches it firmly.

D gene: .
V gene: TRBV5-6
CDR3 protein: ASSFAQPYEQY

D gene: .
V gene: TRBV28
CDR3 protein: ASSSFLGKLF

D gene: .
V gene: TRBV29-1
CDR3 protein: SGSHSNTGELF

D gene: .
V gene: TRBV7-9
CDR3 protein: ASSFPVPRDGYT

D gene: .
V gene: TRBV2
CDR3 protein: ASSEADGVLGYT

D gene: .
V gene: TRBV5-6
CDR3 protein: ASSFNGGTYEQY

D gene: TRBD1
V gene: TRBV27
CDR3 protein: ASSFGQGSATNEKLF

D gene: .
V gene: TRBV28
CDR3 protein: ASSHGGNYGYT

D gene: TRBD2
V gene: TRBV9
CDR3 protein: ASSASGGAGETQY

D gene: .
V gene: TRBV7-7
CDR3 protein: ASSLNSEETQY